This T cell receptor beta chain was documented in a study of T cells after yellow fever vaccination. TCRdb passed the 5' RACE reads through MiXCR, listing each CDR3 protein once. The repertoire has 150,000 to 200,000 distinct CDR3 sequences, around 7% of them found once; the top ten carry over 2%. With 7 bases removed from V and 4 bases from J, the gap between germline ends came to 19 bases. The CDR3 covers 15 residues. CDR1 and CDR2 from the germline V gene are MNHEY and SVGAGI. The sequencing used CD4+ T cells sorted from PBMCs, collected 5 days after the first yellow fever vaccination. This chain links TRBV6-5 with TRBJ1-1; no clear D. The clonotype comes from a man aged 18-30 years who received the YFV17D yellow fever vaccine. CDR3 DNA: TGTGCCAGCATTTTTCGAGGGCCCGCCGGCACTGAAGCTTTCTTT. Amino acid sequence: CASIFRGPAGTEAFF.